The clone carrying this T cell receptor (beta chain) has a count of ten or more. CDR1 and CDR2 (germline): MNHNY, SVGAGI (reference sequence). After removal of 5 bases from V and 5 bases from J, the junction contained 5 bases not matched to a gene. CDR3 length: 14 amino acids. These data are taken from a study of T cell repertoires in cytomegalovirus infection. MiXCR was run by TCRdb on the reads, yielding one entry per CDR3 protein. This sample has under 250,000 distinct CDR3 sequences, with 6.5% found just once. This chain uses TRBV6-6 with TRBJ2-7, with 11 bases fitting TRBD1. The sample taken for sequencing was PBMCs. The TCR was taken from a human donor in good health (CMV status not recorded). Some clones in this sample may be carry-over from other donors' samples. CDR3 DNA: TGTGCCAGCAGTACATGGACAGGGGGCAACGAGCAGTACTTC. Translation: CASSTWTGGNEQYF.